This T cell receptor beta chain is drawn from a study of T-cell memory formation after mild COVID-19. Study overall: Clusters of TCRs were largely donor specific.

A single record per CDR3 protein comes from TCRdb applying MiXCR to the 5' RACE reads. The table records around 470,000 distinct CDR3 sequences, roughly 20% of them present only once. V lost 0 bases and J lost 1, with 8 bases in between. Germline CDR1 is SGDLS and CDR2 is YYNGEE. The CDR3 extends over 14 amino acids. Whole-study findings and limits: Contracting clones, day 15 to 85, had balanced CD4/CD8, and later expanders favored CD4+. The finding that pre-infection memory included some responding clones suggested that cross-reactive memory joined.

With respect to this clonotype: Antigen specificity is unknown.

The sample consisted of PBMCs or a T cell subset sorted from them (not recorded which). This rearrangement joins TRBV9 to TRBJ2-7, with D hard to call. The clonotype comes from an adult woman who had mild COVID-19 (a few samples of this study predate the infection). Cell type and time point are not known. The CDR3 reads CASSVEVNSYEQYF. In DNA form, the CDR3 reads TGTGCCAGCAGCGTAGAGGTCAATTCCTACGAGCAGTACTTC.